The present entry profiles one T cell receptor (beta chain) with its context. TCR beta from blood CD8+ and CD4+ T cells was sequenced. It was negative isolation that provided the CD8+ and CD4+ T cells, whereas TEMRA cells were enriched by FACS. The data stem from a study of CD8 T cells in Susac syndrome. Random hexamers were used to reverse transcribe about 0.5 to 1 ug of RNA. Multiplex PCR with immunoSEQ amplified the TCR beta CDR3 across 54 Vbeta and 13 Jbeta. TCRdb used MiXCR to reprocess the immunoSEQ multiplex PCR reads, holding one entry per CDR3 protein. The sample carries approximately 220,000 distinct CDR3 sequences, approximately 95% recorded once. The sample was CD4+ T cells from PBMCs. The clonotype comes from a human donor with multiple sclerosis.

The CDR3: CASSLSGPLVEAFF. The CDR3, as DNA: TGTGCCAGCAGTTTATCCGGGCCGCTGGTTGAAGCTTTCTTT. The chain carries TRBV27 and TRBJ1-1; D gene ambiguous. The CDR3 spans 14 residues. Trimming cost V 0 bases and J 7 bases, with 12 bases left between them. Germline CDR1 is MNHEY and CDR2 is SMNVEV (reference sequence).